A selection of T cell receptor beta chains follows, all from one sample in a study of shared clonotypes between healthy human individuals. The data were produced by immunoSEQ multiplex PCR, yet TCRdb's version contains in-frame clones alone and is incomplete. The sample lists over a million clones; roughly 96% were seen once. The sample taken for sequencing was naive CD4+ T cells sorted from blood. The receptors were sampled from a man aged 25-45 years in good health. Both conserved end residues are part of each CDR3. The order of the fields is J gene, D gene, clone size, V gene, CDR3 DNA, CDR3 protein. D genes are given only for firm matches. Clone sizes are given selectively: once, few, many, or a class where the clone is expanded.

j_gene: TRBJ2-3; d_gene: .; abundance: .; v_gene: TRBV5-4; CDR3nt: TGTGCCAGCAGCTTGGGGGGAGAGGGCACAGATACGCAGTATTTT; CDR3aa: CASSLGGEGTDTQYF
j_gene: TRBJ2-1; d_gene: TRBD2; abundance: .; v_gene: TRBV7-9; CDR3nt: TGTGCCAGCAGCTCGGTCCGGACTAGCCTTTACAATGAGCAGTTCTTC; CDR3aa: CASSSVRTSLYNEQFF
j_gene: TRBJ2-3; d_gene: TRBD2; abundance: .; v_gene: TRBV5-1; CDR3nt: TGCGCCAGCAGCCCGGGACTAGCGGGGTTCACAGATACGCAGTATTTT; CDR3aa: CASSPGLAGFTDTQYF
j_gene: TRBJ2-3; d_gene: .; abundance: .; v_gene: TRBV11-2; CDR3nt: TGTGCCAGCAGCTTAGGCAATACGCAGTATTTT; CDR3aa: CASSLGNTQYF
j_gene: TRBJ2-1; d_gene: .; abundance: .; v_gene: TRBV7-2; CDR3nt: TGTGCCAGCAGCCTCGGGGTGGACACATACAATGAGCAGTTCTTC; CDR3aa: CASSLGVDTYNEQFF
j_gene: TRBJ1-5; d_gene: .; abundance: .; v_gene: TRBV25-1; CDR3nt: TGTGCCAGCAGTGAACAGAACAATCAGCCCCAGCATTTT; CDR3aa: CASSEQNNQPQHF
j_gene: TRBJ2-7; d_gene: .; abundance: once; v_gene: TRBV29-1; CDR3nt: TGCAGCGTTGGCCAGGGGCTCTACGAGCAGTACTTC; CDR3aa: CSVGQGLYEQYF
j_gene: TRBJ2-5; d_gene: TRBD1; abundance: .; v_gene: TRBV10-3; CDR3nt: TGTGCCATCAGCGGCCGGGACAGTTACCAAGAGACCCAGTACTTC; CDR3aa: CAISGRDSYQETQYF
j_gene: TRBJ2-6; d_gene: .; abundance: .; v_gene: TRBV4-2; CDR3nt: TGTGCCAGCAGCGTACACGGACCCTCTGGGGCCAACGTCCTGACTTTC; CDR3aa: CASSVHGPSGANVLTF
j_gene: TRBJ2-5; d_gene: .; abundance: .; v_gene: TRBV5-1; CDR3nt: TGCGCCAGCAGCTTGGTGCGGGACAGTGACCTCCGAGGGTGGGAGACCCAGTACTTC; CDR3aa: CASSLVRDSDLRGWETQYF
j_gene: TRBJ2-1; d_gene: TRBD1; abundance: .; v_gene: TRBV9; CDR3nt: TGTGCCAGCAGTTTGGACAGGTCCCGTTACAATGAGCAGTTCTTC; CDR3aa: CASSLDRSRYNEQFF
j_gene: TRBJ2-1; d_gene: TRBD2; abundance: .; v_gene: TRBV2; CDR3nt: TGTGCCAGCAGACGTTTGTGGCGGGAGAGCTCCTACAATGAGCAGTTCTTC; CDR3aa: CASRRLWRESSYNEQFF
j_gene: TRBJ2-3; d_gene: TRBD1; abundance: .; v_gene: TRBV5-1; CDR3nt: TGCGCCAGCACGGGACAGGATGGAGATACGCAGTATTTT; CDR3aa: CASTGQDGDTQYF
j_gene: TRBJ1-1; d_gene: .; abundance: .; v_gene: TRBV28; CDR3nt: TGTGCCAGCAGTTCAGGGGTCCCTGAAGCTTTCTTT; CDR3aa: CASSSGVPEAFF
j_gene: TRBJ2-1; d_gene: .; abundance: once; v_gene: TRBV7-2; CDR3nt: TGTGCCAGCAGCTTCTCGCGGTGGAACGATGAGCAGTTCTTC; CDR3aa: CASSFSRWNDEQFF
j_gene: TRBJ1-2; d_gene: .; abundance: .; v_gene: TRBV5-4; CDR3nt: TGTGCCAGCAGTTCCAGGACAGCGGGGCCCTATGGCTACACCTTC; CDR3aa: CASSSRTAGPYGYTF